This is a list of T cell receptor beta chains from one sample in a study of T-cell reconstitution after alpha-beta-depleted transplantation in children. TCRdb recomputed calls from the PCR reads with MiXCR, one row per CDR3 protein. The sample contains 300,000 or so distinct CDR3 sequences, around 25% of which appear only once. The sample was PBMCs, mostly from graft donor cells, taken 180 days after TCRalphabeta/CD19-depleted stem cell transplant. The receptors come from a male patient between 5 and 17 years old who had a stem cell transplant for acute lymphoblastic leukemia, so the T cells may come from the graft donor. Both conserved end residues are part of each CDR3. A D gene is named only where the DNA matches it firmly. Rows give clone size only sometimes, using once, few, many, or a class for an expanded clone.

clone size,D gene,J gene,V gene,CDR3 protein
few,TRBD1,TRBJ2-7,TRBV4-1,CASSHLLDGTGSSYEQYF
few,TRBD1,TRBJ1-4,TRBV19,CAKTGTGNEKLFF
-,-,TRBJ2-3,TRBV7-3,CASSLTGSSTDTQYF
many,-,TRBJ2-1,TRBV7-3,CASSLTGNRHNEQFF
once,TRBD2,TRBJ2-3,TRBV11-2,CASSRGTSGSTDTQYF
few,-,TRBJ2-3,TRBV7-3,CASSLRPDTDTQYF
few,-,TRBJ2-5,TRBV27,CASSLFLGQVQETQYF
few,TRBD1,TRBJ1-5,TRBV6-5,CASSWTGSGDQPQHF
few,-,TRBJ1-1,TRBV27,CASSFGGLDTEAFF
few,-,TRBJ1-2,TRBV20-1,CSAEGGNYGYTF
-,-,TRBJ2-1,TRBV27,CASSPLTENNEQFF
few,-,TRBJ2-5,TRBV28,CASSTGPQETQYF
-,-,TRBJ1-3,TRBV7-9,CASSLGDNGNTIYF
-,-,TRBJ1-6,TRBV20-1,CSAFPSSGNNSPLHF
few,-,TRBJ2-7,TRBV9,CASSVRDSTYEQYF
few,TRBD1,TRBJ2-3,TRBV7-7,CASSSDRGPDTQYF
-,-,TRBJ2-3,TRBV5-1,CASSYDTTDTQYF
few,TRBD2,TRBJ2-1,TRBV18,CASSPTSGRYNEQFF
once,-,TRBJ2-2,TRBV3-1,CASSQDGGLTGELFF
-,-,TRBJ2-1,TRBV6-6,CASSYVGAWEQFF
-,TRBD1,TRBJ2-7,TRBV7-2,CASSLAGTEDEQYF
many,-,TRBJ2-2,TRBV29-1,CSAPGAPTGELFF
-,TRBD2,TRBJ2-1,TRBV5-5,CASSLGLAGGPYNEQFF
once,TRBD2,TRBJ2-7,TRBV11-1,CASSLTSGTTYEQYF
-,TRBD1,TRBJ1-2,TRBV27,CASSLDRADGYTF
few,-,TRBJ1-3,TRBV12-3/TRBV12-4,CASSFGWGRNTIYF
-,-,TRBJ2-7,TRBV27,CASAWSGPYEQYF
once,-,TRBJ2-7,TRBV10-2,CASRIGQSYTYEQYF
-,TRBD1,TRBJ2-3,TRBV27,CASSLFPRGLTDTQYF
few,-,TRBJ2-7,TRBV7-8,CASSTGGQNSYEQYF
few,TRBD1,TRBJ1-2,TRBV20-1,CSARTGTDWTYGYTF
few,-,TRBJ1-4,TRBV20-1,CSHRPPNEKLFF
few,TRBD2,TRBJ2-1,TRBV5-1,CASSLARTSGRHEQFF
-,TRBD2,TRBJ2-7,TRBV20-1,CSARGYHVGLAGEYEQYF
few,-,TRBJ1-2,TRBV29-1,CSVVGPDYGYTF
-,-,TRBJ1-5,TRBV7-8,CASSLIRGTQGPQHF
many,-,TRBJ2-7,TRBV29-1,CSVGNRDEQYF
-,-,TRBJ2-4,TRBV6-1,CASRVGDSKPIAKNIQYF
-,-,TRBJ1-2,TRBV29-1,CSVDGGAYGYTF
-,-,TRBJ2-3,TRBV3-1,CASSHGGITTDTQYF
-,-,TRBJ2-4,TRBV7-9,CASSSPRDDAKNIQYF
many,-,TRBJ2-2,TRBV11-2,CASSPLSNPNTGELFF
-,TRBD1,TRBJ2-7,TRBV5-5,CASSLAGTGVTAYEQYF
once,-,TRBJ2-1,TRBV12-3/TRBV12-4,CASSLDVSANEQFF
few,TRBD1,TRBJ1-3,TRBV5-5,CASSYRTGVGGNTIYF
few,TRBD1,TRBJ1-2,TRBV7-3,CASSLNSGQGGGYTF
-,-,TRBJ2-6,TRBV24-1,CATAFGRTSGANVLTF
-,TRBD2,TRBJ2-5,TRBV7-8,CASSLKSGSHGETQYF
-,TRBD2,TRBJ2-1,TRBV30,CAWRGGRGLGSWEQFF
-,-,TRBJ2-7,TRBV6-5,CASSYSGGSYEQYF
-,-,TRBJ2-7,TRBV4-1,CASSKDRGGGTYEQYF
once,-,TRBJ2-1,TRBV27,CASSFRGFEYNEQFF
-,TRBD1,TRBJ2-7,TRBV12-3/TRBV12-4,CASSVRGLGEQYF
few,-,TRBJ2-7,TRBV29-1,CSVGVVSGWQYF